One and the same sample provided the 20 T cell receptor beta chains below, sequenced in a study of beta chain features in type 1 diabetes (dated by TCRdb to 2016 to 2019). Library preparation was by the immunoSEQ multiplex PCR assay. The entire isolated RNA was reverse transcribed using the High Capacity cDNA Reverse Transcription Kit, and thus expressed TCRB transcripts were sequenced. The table was pulled from immuneACCESS by TCRdb, which kept in-frame rearrangements only. Such tables lose some clones; where checked, under half of the loss comes from unresolved V genes, and the rest has no known cause. This sample is represented by around 500,000 clones; approximately 31% of them were singletons. The ten largest clones represent around 0.065% of the sample. Sequenced material: naive CD4+ T cells from blood. This sample's cell subset or site label indicates: true naive CD4+ T cells. These receptors were obtained from a young man in good health.

V and J are TRBV28 and TRBJ1-4, with TRBD1 identical over 7 bases. Trimming removed 8 bases from V and 7 bases from J; junction bases left unmatched: 4. The CDR3 is 12 residues long. CDR1 is MDHEN, CDR2 SYDVKM, per germline. CDR3 bases: TGTGCCAGCCGACAGGGTGCTGAAAAACTGTTTTTT. Translated, it gives CASRQGAEKLFF.

About this clone itself: A much larger clonotype is one base distant, so this may be a read error. This chain links TRBV9 with TRBJ2-1; D gene unclear. Trimming stripped 4 bases from V and 0 bases from J, with 5 bases between. Germline V gene lookup returns CDR1 SGDLS and CDR2 YYNGEE. The CDR3 is 13 residues long. CDR3 protein: CASSQSSYNEQFF. In DNA form, the CDR3 reads TGTGCCAGCAGCCAGAGCTCCTACAATGAGCAGTTCTTC.

The chain employs TRBV18 and TRBJ2-7, with 8 bases lining up with TRBD1. V lost 6 bases to trimming and J lost 4 bases; unmatched junction nucleotides: 11. The CDR3 totals 15 residues. Germline V gene data show CDR1 as KGHSH and CDR2 as LQKENI. CDR3 coding DNA: TGTGCCAGCTCGCCTAATGACAGGGGTGGTTACGAGCAGTACTTC. Protein: CASSPNDRGGYEQYF.

This clone was counted between two and nine times. The chain uses TRBV30 and TRBJ2-1, with no clear D. Trimming removed 6 bases at V and 6 bases at J, with 6 bases between. The germline V gene encodes CDR1 GTSNPN and CDR2 SVGIG (reference sequence). The CDR3 contains 10 residues. DNA for the CDR3: TGTGCCTGCAACCCCAATGAGCAGTTCTTC. Protein sequence: CACNPNEQFF.

The sample holds a few counts of this clone. This chain links TRBV7-9 with TRBJ2-3; 13 bases map to TRBD2. The V and J ends lost 5 bases and 10 bases, in that order; junction bases with no gene match: 3. Germline loops: CDR1 SEHNR, CDR2 FQNEAQ (reference sequence). The CDR3 totals 13 residues. The CDR3 sequence is CASSGTSGTAQYF. The DNA of the CDR3 is TGTGCCAGCAGCGGGACTAGCGGGACGGCGCAGTATTTT. The whole variable domain, remainder taken from reference TRBV7-9 and TRBJ2-3, is DTGVSQNPRHKITKRGQNVTFRCDPISEHNRLYWYRQTLGQGPEFLTYFQNEAQLEKSRLLSDRFSAERPKGSFSTLEIQRTEQGDSAMYLCASSGTSGTAQYFGPGTRLTVL.

The V and J genes are TRBV9 and TRBJ2-5, with D uncertain. Germline V gene sequence: CDR1 SGDLS, CDR2 YYNGEE. V was trimmed by 3 bases and J by 5 bases, leaving 20 bases between them. This CDR3 is 16 amino acids long. In nucleotides, the CDR3 is TGTGCCAGCAGCGCGAGCCGGGCCTCGGGCAGGGAGACCCAGTACTTC. Its translation is CASSASRASGRETQYF. Full variable domain (rest looked up from reference TRBV9 and TRBJ2-5): DSGVTQTPKHLITATGQRVTLRCSPRSGDLSVYWYQQSLDQGLQFLIQYYNGEERAKGNILERFSAQQFPDLHSELNLSSLELGDSALYFCASSASRASGRETQYFGPGTRLLVL.

V is TRBV7-9 and J is TRBJ2-1, with unresolved D. With 3 bases removed from V and 5 bases from J, the gap between germline ends came to 5 bases. The CDR3 is 12 residues long. Per the germline V gene, CDR1 is SEHNR and CDR2 is FQNEAQ (reference sequence). CDR3 in DNA: TGTGCCAGCAGCTTCCAGCACAATGAGCAGTTCTTC. This codes for CASSFQHNEQFF.

Note on this clone: Within the sample, other DNA sequences also encode this same CDR3. The chain has TRBV30 and TRBJ2-3; unclear D gene. CDR1 and CDR2 from the germline V gene are GTSNPN and SVGIG (reference sequence). This CDR3 is 13 amino acids long. Trimming shortened V by 0 bases and J by 1 base, and 5 bases separated the two germline ends. DNA for the CDR3: TGTGCCTGGAGTGTAAGGGGCACAGATACGCAGTATTTT. Encoded protein: CAWSVRGTDTQYF.

This chain connects TRBV9 to TRBJ2-4; the D is unclear. The CDR3 loop spans 16 amino acids. Germline assignment: CDR1 SGDLS and CDR2 YYNGEE. V shed 4 bases and J shed 1 base, with 15 bases lying between them. The CDR3 region has the DNA TGTGCCAGCAGCAAGACTCCTGCGGAGGCCAAAAACATTCAGTACTTC. As protein: CASSKTPAEAKNIQYF.

The chain couples TRBV19 to TRBJ2-7, with D perhaps TRBD2 (6 bases). The CDR3 has 13 residues. Between the trimmed V and J ends, which lost 3 bases and 6 bases, there was a span of 12 bases. Germline V CDR1 and CDR2: LNHDA, SQIVND (reference sequence). CDR3 sequence: CASSMRRGSEQYF. The CDR3 DNA reads as TGTGCCAGTAGTATGAGGAGGGGATCCGAGCAGTACTTC.

This clone has a handful of counts. The chain recombines TRBV4-2 with TRBJ2-3, with 14 bases lining up with TRBD2. Germline assignment: CDR1 LGHNA and CDR2 YNFKEQ. The CDR3 has 19 amino acids. J was trimmed by 4 bases and V by 2 bases; bases with no gene match: 11. The chain's CDR3 is CASSQLSGTSGSRSDTQYF. In DNA, the CDR3 is TGTGCCAGCAGCCAACTCTCCGGGACTAGCGGGAGTAGGTCAGATACGCAGTATTTT.

The V call is TRBV30, the J call TRBJ2-4; D gene unclear. The germline V and J ends were trimmed by 6 bases and 8 bases, with 17 bases remaining between them. The CDR3 runs 13 residues. In germline, CDR1 is GTSNPN, CDR2 SVGIG (reference sequence). The CDR3 loop is CACMTPAVDIQYF. In DNA, the CDR3 is TGTGCCTGTATGACCCCGGCGGTGGACATTCAGTACTTC.

The chain joins TRBV2 to TRBJ2-1; 7 bases align to TRBD2. The CDR3 runs to 14 residues. With V trimmed by 8 bases and J by 0 bases, 4 bases remained unmatched. Germline lookup yields CDR1 SNHLY and CDR2 FYNNEI. The CDR3 loop reads CASRRGVSYNEQFF. The CDR3 DNA reads as TGTGCCAGCCGCCGGGGGGTCTCCTACAATGAGCAGTTCTTC. Full variable domain (remainder filled in from reference TRBV2 and TRBJ2-1): EPEVTQTPSHQVTQMGQEVILRCVPISNHLYFYWYRQILGQKVEFLVSFYNNEISEKSEIFDDQFSVERPDGSNFTLKIRSTKLEDSAMYFCASRRGVSYNEQFFGPGTRLTVL.

This chain connects TRBV10-3 to TRBJ2-5, with 10 positions matching TRBD2. Germline-derived CDR1 and CDR2 are ENHRY and SYGVKD. The CDR3 has 15 amino acids. V was clipped by 3 bases and J by 1 base; unmatched bases: 2. The chain's CDR3 is CAISEGTSAQETQYF. For the CDR3, the DNA is TGTGCCATCAGTGAAGGGACTAGCGCCCAAGAGACCCAGTACTTC.

This clone has only a few counts. V and J are TRBV6-1 and TRBJ2-5; D is perhaps TRBD2 (5 bases). CDR1 is MNHNS, CDR2 SASEGT, per germline. V was cut by 10 bases and J by 2 bases, with 14 bases left in between. CDR3 size: 13 residues. CDR3: CATRTPGQETQYF. The CDR3 coding sequence is TGTGCCACACGAACTCCGGGGCAAGAGACCCAGTACTTC.

In this sample, this clone turned up a few times. The J gene is TRBJ1-4, the V gene TRBV7-9; a weak D match, TRBD1 (5 bases). The V gene's germline CDR1 is SEHNR and CDR2 FQNEAQ (reference sequence). V was pared by 3 bases and J by 7 bases, with 6 bases between. The CDR3 is 12 amino acids. CDR3 DNA sequence: TGTGCCAGCAGCTTCAGGGCTGAAAAACTGTTTTTT. This encodes CASSFRAEKLFF.

The rearrangement joins TRBV30 to TRBJ2-1, with TRBD1 matching over 10 bases. Trimming at V came to 6 bases and at J to 4 bases, leaving 12 bases not matched to a gene. Germline CDR1 is GTSNPN and CDR2 is SVGIG (reference sequence). CDR3 size: 16 residues. CDR3 sequence (DNA): TGTGCCTGCCGTAGGTGGGACAGGGGCACTTACAATGAGCAGTTCTTC. Residues: CACRRWDRGTYNEQFF.

The chain couples TRBV11-2 to TRBJ2-1; possibly TRBD2 for D (5 bases). Per germline, CDR1 SGHAT and CDR2 FQNNGV. The CDR3 spans 16 residues. The V and J ends lost 4 bases and 3 bases respectively, with 16 bases between them. The DNA for the CDR3 is TGTGCCAGCAGCTCGCCTAAGCGGAGTGGCTACAATGAGCAGTTCTTC. Translated: CASSSPKRSGYNEQFF.

J is TRBJ2-3 and V is TRBV5-1; 8 bases align to TRBD2. Germline loops: CDR1 SGHRS, CDR2 YFSETQ. V lost 3 bases to trimming and J lost 3 bases; unmatched junction nucleotides: 12. The CDR3 runs 17 residues. The CDR3 is CASSYLSGRGDTDTQYF. The CDR3 region has the DNA TGCGCCAGCAGCTATCTCAGCGGGAGAGGTGATACAGATACGCAGTATTTT.

Only a few counts were recorded for this clone. This chain uses TRBV5-1 with TRBJ2-5, with D possibly called TRBD1 or TRBD2 (5 bases each). CDR1 is SGHRS, CDR2 YFSETQ, per germline. Trimming removed 3 bases from V and 4 bases from J, with 16 bases in between. The length of the CDR3 is 15 residues. The CDR3 is CASSSTGTLGETQYF. CDR3 DNA sequence: TGCGCCAGCAGCTCCACCGGGACCCTCGGAGAGACCCAGTACTTC.